The 25 T cell receptor beta chains below all came from one sample that was sequenced in a study of T cells in Graves' hyperthyroidism and ophthalmopathy. Amplified TCR beta CDR3 regions came from RNA transcripts. HTBI primers were used for first-round RT-PCR of the TCR CDR3. MiXCR, applied by TCRdb to the multiplex PCR reads, yields one record per CDR3 protein. The table records 200,000 to 250,000 distinct CDR3 sequences, more than 20% of them present only once. Sequences were obtained from blood. Receptor source: a woman between 40 and 55 years old with Graves' ophthalmopathy.

The chain carries TRBV2 and TRBJ2-5, with TRBD2 identical over 13 bases. This CDR3 region has 16 residues. V lost 2 bases to trimming and J lost 3 bases; unmatched junction nucleotides: 3. Per the germline V gene, CDR1 is SNHLY and CDR2 is FYNNEI. CDR3 loop: CASSETSGRAEETQYF. In nucleotides, the CDR3 is TGTGCCAGCAGTGAAACTAGCGGGAGGGCCGAAGAGACCCAGTACTTC.

The genes are TRBV6-1 and TRBJ2-7; 7 bases match TRBD2. J was trimmed by 1 base and V by 2 bases; bases with no gene match: 5. The germline gives CDR1 MNHNS, CDR2 SASEGT. CDR3 size: 15 residues. The CDR3 DNA is TGTGCCAGCAGTGAAAGGGCTAGCGGATCCTACGAGCAGTACTTC. Protein sequence: CASSERASGSYEQYF.

This clonotype was recorded a few times. The junction does not match germline at one end; this may be a read error. V and J are TRBV7-6 and TRBJ2-2; 12 bases align to TRBD2. Per the germline V gene, CDR1 is SGHVS and CDR2 is FNYEAQ. The CDR3 runs 16 residues. CDR3 sequence reads: CVSSPSSGGDTGELFF. The CDR3 nucleotides are TGTGTCAGCAGCCCCTCTAGCGGGGGGGACACCGGGGAGCTGTTTTTT.

This clonotype was seen repeatedly, ten times or more. The chain has TRBV29-1 and TRBJ2-2; TRBD1 agrees at 10 bases. V was pared by 4 bases and J by 5 bases, with 4 bases of the junction left unmatched. Germline V gene sequence: CDR1 SQVTM, CDR2 ANQGSEA. The CDR3 is 14 residues long. The CDR3 DNA reads TGCAGCGTTGGATGGACAGGGGGTACCGGGGAGCTGTTTTTT. Translating it yields CSVGWTGGTGELFF.

CDR3 bases: TGCGCCAGCAGCCAAGAGCCTAGCGGGAGAGTAACCGGGGAGCTGTTTTTT. This gives the protein CASSQEPSGRVTGELFF. The chain combines TRBV4-1 with TRBJ2-2; 10 bases agree with TRBD2. Germline V gene data show CDR1 as MGHRA and CDR2 as YSYEKL. The CDR3 runs to 17 residues. V lost 0 bases and J lost 5; bases outside the gene matches: 6.

Of note for this clonotype: A read error may produce the germline difference seen at one junction end. This chain uses TRBV5-1 with TRBJ2-7, with D perhaps matching TRBD2 (6 bases). Germline CDR1 and CDR2: SGHRS and YFSETQ. The CDR3 spans 15 residues. CDR3 nucleotide sequence: TGCGTCAGCAGCCCTACCTCGACGGGGACTGGGGAGCAGTACTTC. It yields the protein CVSSPTSTGTGEQYF.

Many counts were recorded for this clonotype. The chain couples TRBV12-3 or TRBV12-4 to TRBJ2-5; D ambiguous. This CDR3 comprises 11 residues. Trimming took off 5 bases at V and 5 bases at J, with 6 bases between the two ends. In DNA form, the CDR3 reads TGTGCCAGCAGTGTCCGGGAGACCCAGTACTTC. It yields the protein CASSVRETQYF.

The chain carries TRBV29-1 and TRBJ1-2; unclear D gene. The CDR3 length is 11 residues. The V and J ends lost 4 bases and 7 bases respectively, with 10 bases between them. Germline CDR1 and CDR2: SQVTM and ANQGSEA. The CDR3 loop reads CSVVEYSGYTF. The CDR3 bases are TGCAGCGTTGTCGAATACTCTGGCTACACCTTC.

This clonotype has a count of ten or more. The CDR3 is CAWSEPGRQETQYF. The DNA for the CDR3 is TGTGCCTGGAGCGAGCCGGGACGACAAGAGACCCAGTACTTC. The chain couples TRBV30 to TRBJ2-5; either TRBD1 or TRBD2 may supply D (5 bases each). The CDR3 runs 14 residues. The germline V gene has CDR1 GTSNPN and CDR2 SVGIG (reference sequence). V gave up 3 bases and J gave up 2 bases, with 13 bases separating them.

This clonotype was counted ten times or more. The chain uses TRBV24-1 and TRBJ1-1, with TRBD1 identical over 9 bases. The CDR3 is 18 amino acids. Germline V gene data show CDR1 as KGHDR and CDR2 as SFDVKD. With V trimmed by 3 bases and J by 3 bases, 13 bases remained unmatched. CDR3 sequence reads: CATSDIYTWGQGDTEAFF. In DNA form, the CDR3 reads TGTGCCACCAGTGATATATATACGTGGGGACAGGGTGACACTGAAGCTTTCTTT.

This clonotype was found many times. CDR3 sequence: CATQPSLGQGKQYEQYF. CDR3 coding DNA: TGTGCCACCCAACCCTCCCTCGGACAGGGAAAACAATACGAGCAGTACTTC. The rearrangement joins TRBV10-3 to TRBJ2-7, with 8 bases aligning to TRBD1. J was trimmed by 4 bases and V by 10 bases; bases with no gene match: 21. This CDR3 has 17 amino acids. Per germline, CDR1 ENHRY and CDR2 SYGVKD.

There are many counts of this clonotype. The chain uses TRBV20-1 and TRBJ2-5, with D maybe TRBD2 (6 bases). Trimming pared 0 bases from V and 4 bases from J, leaving 15 bases between. CDR1 and CDR2 (germline): DFQATT, SNEGSKA (reference sequence). This CDR3 region has 15 residues. CDR3 DNA sequence: TGCAGTGCTAGAGATGGGTCCGCTAGCGCAGAGACCCAGTACTTC. This sequence encodes CSARDGSASAETQYF.

This clonotype showed up many times. The J gene is TRBJ2-5, the V gene TRBV10-3; TRBD2 might be the D (5 bases). Trimming took off 6 bases at V and 2 bases at J, with 13 bases between the two ends. This CDR3 is 14 amino acids long. Germline V gives CDR1 ENHRY, CDR2 SYGVKD. The CDR3 sequence is CAISLSDLQETQYF. The CDR3 nucleotides are TGTGCCATCAGCCTTAGCGACCTACAAGAGACCCAGTACTTC.

The table lists this clonotype with many counts. V is TRBV6-5 and J is TRBJ1-5, with D uncertain. Germline V gene data show CDR1 as MNHEY and CDR2 as SVGAGI. This CDR3 region has 15 residues. The V end was cut by 7 bases, the J end by 2 bases, with 15 bases between. The CDR3 nucleotides are TGTGCCAGCATTACGGGTACTCTCGGCAATCAGCCCCAGCATTTT. It yields the protein CASITGTLGNQPQHF.

The V and J genes are TRBV2 and TRBJ1-6, with D possibly TRBD1 on 5 matching bases. The germline V gene has CDR1 SNHLY and CDR2 FYNNEI. This CDR3 contains 13 residues. V lost 8 bases and J 8 bases, leaving 13 bases between the germline ends. The CDR3 is CASGGERYSPLHF. CDR3 in DNA: TGTGCCAGCGGAGGGGAGCGTTATTCACCCCTCCACTTT.

This clonotype has at least ten counts. This sequence joins TRBV20-1 and TRBJ1-2; tentatively, D is TRBD1 (5 bases). From germline, CDR1 is DFQATT and CDR2 SNEGSKA (reference sequence). The CDR3 covers 15 residues. Trimming took 1 base from V and 2 from J, leaving 14 bases between them. This chain's CDR3 is CSARGTTASNYGYTF. The CDR3 DNA reads TGCAGTGCTAGAGGGACGACAGCCTCCAACTATGGCTACACCTTC.

This clonotype was seen ten or more times. The rearrangement joins TRBV25-1 to TRBJ2-5; tentative D call: TRBD1 (6 bases). Germline V gene data show CDR1 as MGHDK and CDR2 as SYGVNS. The CDR3 is 14 residues long. Trimming left V 2 bases short and J 5 bases short, with 12 bases between. CDR3 residues: CASSEVRGQETQYF. The CDR3, as DNA: TGTGCCAGCAGTGAAGTCAGGGGCCAGGAGACCCAGTACTTC.

The J gene is TRBJ1-5, the V gene TRBV20-1; 7 bases agree with TRBD1. The length of the CDR3 is 17 residues. The ends lost 2 bases at V and 9 bases at J; junction bases unmatched: 19. Germline CDR1 and CDR2: DFQATT and SNEGSKA (reference sequence). The CDR3 here is CSARHVTGDTIWRPQHF. The CDR3 coding sequence is TGCAGTGCTAGACACGTTACAGGGGATACTATATGGCGGCCCCAGCATTTT.

This clonotype was found many times. The chain links TRBV24-1 to TRBJ2-5; 7 nucleotides align to TRBD1. The CDR3 runs to 15 residues. The junction had 7 bases not matched to a gene; V was cut back by 7 bases and J by 0 bases. Germline V lookup: CDR1 KGHDR, CDR2 SFDVKD. The CDR3 loop reads CATSPTGWDQETQYF. DNA for the CDR3: TGTGCCACCAGCCCGACAGGGTGGGACCAAGAGACCCAGTACTTC.

This clonotype has a count of ten or more. The CDR3, as DNA: TGTGCCACCAGTGCCGGGACAGGGCTCTACGAGCAGTACTTC. This sequence encodes CATSAGTGLYEQYF. The rearrangement joins TRBV24-1 to TRBJ2-7, with 9 positions matching TRBD1. Germline V gene data show CDR1 as KGHDR and CDR2 as SFDVKD. Unmatched junction bases numbered 4, after V lost 5 bases and J lost 3 bases. CDR3 size: 14 residues.

This clonotype has ten or more counts. V and J are TRBV12-3 or TRBV12-4 and TRBJ2-7; the match to TRBD1 covers 8 bases. Trimming at V came to 6 bases and at J to 3 bases, leaving 10 bases not matched to a gene. The CDR3 extends over 15 amino acids. CDR3 amino acids: CASSDNRQGSYEQYF. DNA for the CDR3: TGTGCCAGCAGCGACAACCGACAGGGGAGCTACGAGCAGTACTTC.

The sample holds a few counts of this clonotype. J is TRBJ1-1 and V is TRBV7-3, with D hard to call. Trimming took 2 bases from V and 0 from J, leaving 7 bases between them. The CDR3 has 14 residues. Germline V gene sequence: CDR1 SGHTA, CDR2 FQGTGA. CDR3 nucleotides: TGTGCCAGCAGCTTATCCCATCTGAACACTGAAGCTTTCTTT. Its protein is CASSLSHLNTEAFF.

This clonotype has ten or more counts. This clone may be a read error of a much larger clone one base away. The chain couples TRBV7-2 to TRBJ2-7; 9 bases map to TRBD1. The CDR3 length is 14 residues. Germline V gene lookup returns CDR1 SGHTA and CDR2 FQGNSA. CDR3 DNA: TGTGCCAACAGCGCATACAGGGGGCTAGACGAGCAGTACTTC. Its translation is CANSAYRGLDEQYF.

This clonotype was seen ten or more times. The V call is TRBV7-2, the J call TRBJ1-2; 9 bases are a match to TRBD1. Germline V CDR1 and CDR2: SGHTA, FQGNSA. The junction had 3 bases not matched to a gene; V was cut back by 5 bases and J by 8 bases. The CDR3 runs 12 residues. CDR3: CASSPTGGGYTF. CDR3 bases: TGTGCCAGCAGCCCTACAGGGGGCGGCTACACCTTC.

The gene calls are TRBV10-3 and TRBJ1-5; D may be TRBD1 (5 bases). Trimming cost V 0 bases and J 2 bases, with 14 bases left between them. The CDR3 has 17 amino acids. Germline V CDR1 and CDR2: ENHRY, SYGVKD. The CDR3: CAISESPGRGGNQPQHF. The DNA for the CDR3 is TGTGCCATCAGTGAGTCGCCGGGGCGGGGAGGCAATCAGCCCCAGCATTTT.